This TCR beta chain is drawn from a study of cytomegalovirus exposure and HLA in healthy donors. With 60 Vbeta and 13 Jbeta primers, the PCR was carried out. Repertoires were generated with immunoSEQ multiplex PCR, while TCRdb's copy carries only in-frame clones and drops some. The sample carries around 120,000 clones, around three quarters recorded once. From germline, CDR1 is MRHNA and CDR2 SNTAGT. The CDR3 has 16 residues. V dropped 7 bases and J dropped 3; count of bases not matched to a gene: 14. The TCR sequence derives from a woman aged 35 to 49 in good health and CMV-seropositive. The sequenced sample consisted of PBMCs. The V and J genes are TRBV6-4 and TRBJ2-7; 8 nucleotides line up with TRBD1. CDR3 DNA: TGTGCCAGCATTCTGAAGTTTTCAGGGGGCGACTACGAGCAGTACTTC. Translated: CASILKFSGGDYEQYF.